Below, one T cell receptor beta chain is given with its context. This specimen belongs to a study of T cell changes during pregnancy in multiple sclerosis. Sequencing was performed with immunoSEQ multiplex PCR; in TCRdb, only in-frame clones are kept and a portion is missing. The table records about 44,000 clones, about nine tenths of them present only once. CDR1 and CDR2 from the germline V gene are SQVTM and ANQGSEA. The ends lost 6 bases at V and 4 bases at J; junction bases unmatched: 6. There are 13 residues in the CDR3. Sample: CD4+ T cells from peripheral blood mononuclear cells, taken in the first trimester of pregnancy. The chain links TRBV29-1 to TRBJ2-3; TRBD2 agrees at 8 bases. The TCR sequence derives from a female donor with multiple sclerosis, enrolled in a pregnancy study. In DNA form, the CDR3 reads TGCAGCGTCGGGGGGGCGCGCCCAGATACGCAGTATTTT. It is translated as CSVGGARPDTQYF.